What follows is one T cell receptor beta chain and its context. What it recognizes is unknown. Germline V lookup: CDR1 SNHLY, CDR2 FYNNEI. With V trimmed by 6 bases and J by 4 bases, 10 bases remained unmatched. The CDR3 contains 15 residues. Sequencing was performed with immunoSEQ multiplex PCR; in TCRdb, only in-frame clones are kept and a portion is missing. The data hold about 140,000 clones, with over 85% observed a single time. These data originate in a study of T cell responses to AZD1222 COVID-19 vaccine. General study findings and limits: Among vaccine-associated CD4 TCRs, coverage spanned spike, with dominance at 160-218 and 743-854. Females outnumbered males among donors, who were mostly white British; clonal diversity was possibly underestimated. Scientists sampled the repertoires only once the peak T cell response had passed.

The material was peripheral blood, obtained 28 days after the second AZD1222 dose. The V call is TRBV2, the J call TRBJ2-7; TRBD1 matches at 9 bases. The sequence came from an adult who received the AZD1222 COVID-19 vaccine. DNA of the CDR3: TGTGCCAGCAGCGAGGCGACAGGGGGAGGGTACGAGCAGTACTTC. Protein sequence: CASSEATGGGYEQYF.